Below, 12 T cell receptor beta chains from the same sample are listed, as sequenced in a study of T cell clonotyping in hematopoietic cell transplantation. Using immunoSEQ multiplex PCR, the repertoire was profiled, and TCRdb retains in-frame clones only, with some absent. The sample lists over 4,500 clones; approximately 72% were seen once. Sequenced here: PBMCs, sampled 100 days after allogeneic stem cell transplant. These receptors originate from a female patient aged 50-59 years who had an allogeneic stem cell transplant, so the T cells may come from the graft donor. Some clones in this sample may be carry-over from other donors' samples.

This chain uses TRBV7-2 with TRBJ2-7, with 11 positions matching TRBD1. The V and J ends lost 8 bases and 7 bases, in that order; junction bases with no gene match: 4. Germline values: CDR1 SGHTA, CDR2 FQGNSA. There are 12 residues in the CDR3. Here the CDR3 reads CASGTGGWEQYF. The DNA for the CDR3 is TGTGCCAGCGGGACAGGGGGTTGGGAGCAGTACTTC.

The chain has TRBV7-2 and TRBJ2-3; no firm D call. Germline CDR1 reads SGHTA; CDR2 reads FQGNSA. There are 14 residues in the CDR3. V was shortened by 0 bases and J by 4 bases, with 8 bases between the two germline ends. CDR3 bases: TGTGCCAGCAGCTTAGCACCAGCCGCAGATACGCAGTATTTT. Residues: CASSLAPAADTQYF. Drawing the rest from reference TRBV7-2 and TRBJ2-3, the complete variable domain is GAGVSQSPSNKVTEKGKDVELRCDPISGHTALYWYRQSLGQGLEFLIYFQGNSAPDKSGLPSDRFSAERTGGSVSTLTIQRTQQEDSAVYLCASSLAPAADTQYFGPGTRLTVL.

This clone has just one count. The chain joins TRBV11-2 to TRBJ2-7, with D possibly TRBD1 on 5 matching bases. Germline V gene sequence: CDR1 SGHAT, CDR2 FQNNGV. Trimming stripped 4 bases from V and 2 bases from J, with 6 bases between. The CDR3 runs 12 residues. The CDR3 loop is CASSWTPYEQYF. The CDR3, as DNA: TGTGCCAGCAGCTGGACACCCTACGAGCAGTACTTC.

The chain is built from TRBV7-3 and TRBJ1-3; D perhaps matches TRBD1 (5 bases). CDR1 is SGHTA and CDR2 is FQGTGA in the germline V gene. Deletions cut 2 bases from V and 3 bases from J, with 11 bases between. The CDR3 runs 15 residues. The chain's CDR3 is CASSLSGGYGNTIYF. CDR3 bases: TGTGCCAGCAGCTTATCGGGGGGATATGGAAACACCATATATTTT.

J is TRBJ2-2 and V is TRBV9, with TRBD2 as a possible D gene (5 bases). Germline V gene data show CDR1 as SGDLS and CDR2 as YYNGEE. Deletions cut 2 bases from V and 7 bases from J, with 9 bases between. This CDR3 spans 13 amino acids. The CDR3 DNA sequence: TGTGCCAGCAGCGTTAGCGTGTTCGGGGAGCTGTTTTTT. Its translation: CASSVSVFGELFF. Supplemented by reference TRBV9 and TRBJ2-2, the full variable domain reads DSGVTQTPKHLITATGQRVTLRCSPRSGDLSVYWYQQSLDQGLQFLIQYYNGEERAKGNILERFSAQQFPDLHSELNLSSLELGDSALYFCASSVSVFGELFFGEGSRLTVL.

The chain is built from TRBV5-4 and TRBJ2-7, with 10 bases that match TRBD2. Germline trimming cut 2 bases from V and 3 bases from J; bases unmatched to any gene: 5. The CDR3 runs to 15 residues. Germline lookup yields CDR1 SGHNT and CDR2 YYREEE (reference sequence). CDR3 bases: TGTGCCAGCAGCTTCGGTAGCGGGAGGATCTACGAGCAGTACTTC. Amino acid sequence: CASSFGSGRIYEQYF. Supplemented by reference TRBV5-4 and TRBJ2-7, the full variable domain reads ETGVTQSPTHLIKTRGQQVTLRCSSQSGHNTVSWYQQALGQGPQFIFQYYREEENGRGNFPPRFSGLQFPNYSSELNVNALELDDSALYLCASSFGSGRIYEQYFGPGTRLTVT.

This sequence joins TRBV2 and TRBJ2-5; perhaps TRBD2 as D (6 bases). Trimming cost V 7 bases and J 5 bases, with 11 bases left between them. From germline, CDR1 is SNHLY and CDR2 FYNNEI. The CDR3 is 12 amino acids. In DNA, the CDR3 is TGTGCCAGCAAGGAGGGAATGGAGACCCAGTACTTC. Its protein product is CASKEGMETQYF.

The chain carries TRBV11-3 and TRBJ2-5; no firm D call. Germline V gene sequence: CDR1 SGHNT, CDR2 YENEEA. The CDR3 extends over 13 amino acids. Deletions cut 3 bases from V and 7 bases from J, with 12 bases between. The CDR3 region has the DNA TGTGCCAGCAGCTTGGGCCGTGCCGGGACCCAGTACTTC. Its translation: CASSLGRAGTQYF.

This clone occurred once. This chain connects TRBV10-2 to TRBJ2-1; TRBD2 agrees at 8 bases. The V gene's germline CDR1 is WSHSY and CDR2 SAAADI. Losses at the gene ends were 5 bases for V and 2 bases for J; bases not matched to a gene: 5. This CDR3 contains 15 residues. CDR3 DNA sequence: TGCGCCAGCAGTTGGCTAGCGGGCGCCTACAATGAGCAGTTCTTC. Its translation is CASSWLAGAYNEQFF.

The chain links TRBV2 to TRBJ2-2, with a weak D call TRBD2 (5 bases). CDR3 length: 14 amino acids. V lost 5 bases, J lost 2 bases, and 9 bases lay in between. The germline CDR1 and CDR2 sequences are SNHLY and FYNNEI. CDR3 coding DNA: TGTGCCAGCAGTCTGGACTCTAACACCGGGGAGCTGTTTTTT. It encodes CASSLDSNTGELFF.

This chain links TRBV30 with TRBJ1-4, with 7 nucleotides matching TRBD1. The V gene's germline CDR1 is GTSNPN and CDR2 SVGIG (reference sequence). This CDR3 is built from 14 residues. J gave up 5 bases and V 5 bases, and 8 bases lay outside the gene matches. CDR3 in DNA: TGTGCCTGGGCCCGACAGGGACTAAATGAAAAACTGTTTTTT. This encodes CAWARQGLNEKLFF. The variable domain in full, with the rest retrieved from reference TRBV30 and TRBJ1-4, is SQTIHQWPATLVQPVGSPLSLECTVEGTSNPNLYWYRQAAGRGLQLLFYSVGIGQISSEVPQNLSASRPQDRQFILSSKKLLLSDSGFYLCAWARQGLNEKLFFGSGTQLSVL.

As for this clone: At one end the junction does not follow the germline gene, possibly because of a read error. This chain joins TRBV28 and TRBJ2-7; D is possibly TRBD1 (6 bases). The CDR3 covers 14 residues. Germline-derived CDR1 and CDR2 are MDHEN and SYDVKM. The DNA of the CDR3 is TGTGTCAGCAGGACTTGGACAGCCACCTACGAGCAGTACTTC. Translating it yields CVSRTWTATYEQYF.